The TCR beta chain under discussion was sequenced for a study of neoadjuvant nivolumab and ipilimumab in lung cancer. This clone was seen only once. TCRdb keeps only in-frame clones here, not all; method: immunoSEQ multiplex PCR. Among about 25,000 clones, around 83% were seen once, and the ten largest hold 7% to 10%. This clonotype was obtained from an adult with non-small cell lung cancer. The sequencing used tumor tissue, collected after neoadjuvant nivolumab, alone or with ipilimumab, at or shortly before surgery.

The CDR3 loop is CASSPDRTHQPQHF. The CDR3 DNA reads as TGTGCCAGCAGCCCTGACAGAACCCATCAGCCCCAGCATTTT. This rearrangement joins TRBV6-6 to TRBJ1-5, with a weak D call TRBD1 (5 bases). The CDR3 consists of 14 residues. Germline V gives CDR1 MNHNY, CDR2 SVGAGI (reference sequence). With 6 bases removed from V and 5 bases from J, the gap between germline ends came to 14 bases.